This record concerns one T cell receptor beta chain sequence. Antigen: not known. Germline assignment: CDR1 SGHTS and CDR2 YDEGEE. The CDR3 extends over 15 amino acids. V was pared by 0 bases and J by 1 base, with 10 bases between. The data originate from a study of cytomegalovirus exposure and HLA in healthy donors. PCR employed 60 Vbeta and 13 Jbeta primers. Profiling relied on immunoSEQ multiplex PCR, and the TCRdb table lists in-frame clones only, not all of them. The table shows about 90,000 clones, with roughly 84% occurring only once. Study-level findings and limits: Researchers left out some V segments, among them TRBV6-2 and TRBV6-3, as indistinguishable.

Sequences were obtained from PBMCs. The TCR was taken from a man younger than 35 in good health and CMV-seronegative. The gene calls are TRBV5-8 and TRBJ2-5; D perhaps matches TRBD1 (5 bases). The CDR3 DNA is TGTGCCAGCAGCTTGGCAGGGAATCGCCAAGAGACCCAGTACTTC. It codes for CASSLAGNRQETQYF.